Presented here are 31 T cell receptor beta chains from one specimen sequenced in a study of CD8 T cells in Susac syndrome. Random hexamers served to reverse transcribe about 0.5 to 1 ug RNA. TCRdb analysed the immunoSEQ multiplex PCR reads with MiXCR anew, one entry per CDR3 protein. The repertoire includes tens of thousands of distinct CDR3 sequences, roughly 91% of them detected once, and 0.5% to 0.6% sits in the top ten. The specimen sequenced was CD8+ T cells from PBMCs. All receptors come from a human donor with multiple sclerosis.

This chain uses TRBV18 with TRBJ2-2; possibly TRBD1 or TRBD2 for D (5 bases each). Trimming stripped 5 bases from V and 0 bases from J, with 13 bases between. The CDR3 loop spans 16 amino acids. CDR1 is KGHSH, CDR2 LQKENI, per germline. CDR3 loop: CASSTWDGSNTGELFF. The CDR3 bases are TGTGCCAGCTCAACCTGGGACGGCTCGAACACCGGGGAGCTGTTTTTT.

The CDR3 bases are TGTGCCAGCAGCTTGGTGACAGGGGGAATGAACACTGAAGCTTTCTTT. Translation gives CASSLVTGGMNTEAFF. The rearrangement joins TRBV5-6 to TRBJ1-1; TRBD1 aligns across 9 bases. This CDR3 is 16 amino acids long. V trimming: 0 bases; J trimming: 0 bases; junction bases outside the gene matches: 3. Germline-derived CDR1 and CDR2 are SGHDT and YYEEEE. Combining the CDR3 with reference TRBV5-6 and TRBJ1-1 gives the whole variable domain DAGVTQSPTHLIKTRGQQVTLRCSPKSGHDTVSWYQQALGQGPQFIFQYYEEEERQRGNFPDRFSGHQFPNYSSELNVNALLLGDSALYLCASSLVTGGMNTEAFFGQGTRLTVV.

The CDR3 bases are TGTGCCAGCAGTGAAGTGAGGGGGGCGATGGTCAATCAGCCCCAGCATTTT. Protein sequence: CASSEVRGAMVNQPQHF. The chain employs TRBV2 and TRBJ1-5; tentatively, D is TRBD1 (6 bases). Trimming cost V 1 base and J 3 bases, with 16 bases left between them. Germline V gives CDR1 SNHLY, CDR2 FYNNEI. The CDR3 consists of 17 residues.

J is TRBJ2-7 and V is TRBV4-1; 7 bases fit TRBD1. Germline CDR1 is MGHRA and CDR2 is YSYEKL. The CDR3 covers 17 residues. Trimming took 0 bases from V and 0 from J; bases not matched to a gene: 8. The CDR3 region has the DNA TGCGCCAGCAGCCAAGAATGGGCGCGACAGGGCTCCTACGAGCAGTACTTC. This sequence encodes CASSQEWARQGSYEQYF.

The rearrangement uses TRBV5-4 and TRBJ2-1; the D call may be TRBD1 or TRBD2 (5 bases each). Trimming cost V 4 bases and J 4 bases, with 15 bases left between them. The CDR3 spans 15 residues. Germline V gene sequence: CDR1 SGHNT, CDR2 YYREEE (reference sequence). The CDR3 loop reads CASSPFEGPYNEQFF. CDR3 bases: TGTGCCAGCAGCCCGTTCGAGGGGCCTTACAATGAGCAGTTCTTC.

The chain's CDR3 is CAWMPGGRWFF. The CDR3, as DNA: TGTGCCTGGATGCCCGGTGGCCGGTGGTTCTTC. The chain has TRBV30 and TRBJ2-1, with D unclear. Per germline, CDR1 GTSNPN and CDR2 SVGIG (reference sequence). V was shortened by 4 bases and J by 15 bases, with 16 bases between the two germline ends. This CDR3 is 11 amino acids long. The complete variable domain, with remaining parts taken from reference TRBV30 and TRBJ2-1, reads SQTIHQWPATLVQPVGSPLSLECTVEGTSNPNLYWYRQAAGRGLQLLFYSVGIGQISSEVPQNLSASRPQDRQFILSSKKLLLSDSGFYLCAWMPGGRWFFGPGTRLTVL.

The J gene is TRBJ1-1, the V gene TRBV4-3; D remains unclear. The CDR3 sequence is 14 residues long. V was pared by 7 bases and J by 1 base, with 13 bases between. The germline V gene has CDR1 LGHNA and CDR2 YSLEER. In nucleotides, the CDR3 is TGCGCCAGCAATTCCCGGTATAGGAACACTGAAGCTTTCTTT. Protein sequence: CASNSRYRNTEAFF.

CDR3 region: CASSHTGPPTYNEQFF. CDR3 coding DNA: TGCGCCAGCAGCCATACAGGGCCTCCTACCTACAATGAGCAGTTCTTC. V and J are TRBV4-1 and TRBJ2-1; D may be TRBD1 (6 bases). Germline V gene data show CDR1 as MGHRA and CDR2 as YSYEKL. V lost 3 bases, J lost 2 bases, and 14 bases lay in between. There are 16 residues in the CDR3.

The CDR3, as DNA: TGTGCCAGCAGTGAAGTCAGGGGTTCCGGGGAGCTGTTTTTT. Residues: CASSEVRGSGELFF. The chain links TRBV2 to TRBJ2-2; D possibly corresponds to TRBD1 (6 bases). V was trimmed by 1 base and J by 6 bases, leaving 9 bases between them. Looked up from germline, CDR1 is SNHLY and CDR2 is FYNNEI. The CDR3 has 14 amino acids.

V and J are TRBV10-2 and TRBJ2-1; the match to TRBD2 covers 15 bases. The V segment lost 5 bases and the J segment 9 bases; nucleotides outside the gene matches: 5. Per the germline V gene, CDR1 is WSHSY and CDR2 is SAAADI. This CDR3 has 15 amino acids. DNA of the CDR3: TGCGCCAGCAGTAACCTGGGACTAGCGGGAGGTGAGCAGTTCTTC. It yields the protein CASSNLGLAGGEQFF.

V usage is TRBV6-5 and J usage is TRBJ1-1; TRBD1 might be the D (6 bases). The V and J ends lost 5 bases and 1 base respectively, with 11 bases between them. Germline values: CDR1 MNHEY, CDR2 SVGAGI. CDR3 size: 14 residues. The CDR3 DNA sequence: TGTGCCAGCAGTAGGGAGACAGGGAACACTGAAGCTTTCTTT. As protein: CASSRETGNTEAFF.

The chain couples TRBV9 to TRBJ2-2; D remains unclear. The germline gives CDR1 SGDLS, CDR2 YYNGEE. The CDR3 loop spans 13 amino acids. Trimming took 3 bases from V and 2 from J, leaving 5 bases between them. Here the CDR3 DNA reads TGTGCCAGCAGCGCTTTCAACACCGGGGAGCTGTTTTTT. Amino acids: CASSAFNTGELFF.

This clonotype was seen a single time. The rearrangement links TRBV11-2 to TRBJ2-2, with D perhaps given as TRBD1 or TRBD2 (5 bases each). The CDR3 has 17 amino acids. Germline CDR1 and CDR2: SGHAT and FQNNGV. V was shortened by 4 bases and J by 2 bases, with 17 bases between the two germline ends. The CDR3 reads CASSSTTRQTNTGELFF. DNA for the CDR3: TGTGCCAGCAGCTCTACAACTAGACAGACTAACACCGGGGAGCTGTTTTTT.

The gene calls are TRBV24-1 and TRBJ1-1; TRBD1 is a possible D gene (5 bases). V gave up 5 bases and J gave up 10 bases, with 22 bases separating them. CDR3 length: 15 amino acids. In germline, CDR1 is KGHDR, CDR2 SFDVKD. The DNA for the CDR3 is TGTGCCACCAGTGCCATTGGGGGGGAGGCGAGAGGAGCTTTCTTT. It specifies CATSAIGGEARGAFF.

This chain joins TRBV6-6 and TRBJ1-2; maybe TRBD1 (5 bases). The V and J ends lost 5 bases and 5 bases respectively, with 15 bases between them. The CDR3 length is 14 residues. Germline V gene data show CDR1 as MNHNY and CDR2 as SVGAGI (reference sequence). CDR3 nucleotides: TGTGCCAGCAGTCCCCCAGGGTCCGCGTATGGCTACACCTTC. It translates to CASSPPGSAYGYTF.

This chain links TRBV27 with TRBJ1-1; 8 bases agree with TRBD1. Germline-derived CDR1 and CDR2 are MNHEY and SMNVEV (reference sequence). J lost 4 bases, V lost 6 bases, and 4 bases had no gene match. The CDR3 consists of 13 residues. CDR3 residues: CASSPDRGTEAFF. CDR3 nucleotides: TGTGCCAGCAGCCCAGACAGGGGCACTGAAGCTTTCTTT.

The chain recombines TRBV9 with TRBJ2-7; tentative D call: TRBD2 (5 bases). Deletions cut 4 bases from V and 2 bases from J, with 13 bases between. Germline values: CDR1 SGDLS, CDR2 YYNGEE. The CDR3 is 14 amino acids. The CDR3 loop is CASSRDLTTYEQYF. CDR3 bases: TGTGCCAGCAGCCGGGATCTTACTACCTACGAGCAGTACTTC.

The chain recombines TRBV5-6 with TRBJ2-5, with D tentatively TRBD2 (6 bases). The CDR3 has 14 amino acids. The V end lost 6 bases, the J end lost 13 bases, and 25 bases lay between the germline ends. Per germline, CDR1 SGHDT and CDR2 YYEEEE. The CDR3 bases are TGTGCCAGCAACCCGTGGGGGGACCTAGAGACCGGGTACTTC. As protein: CASNPWGDLETGYF.

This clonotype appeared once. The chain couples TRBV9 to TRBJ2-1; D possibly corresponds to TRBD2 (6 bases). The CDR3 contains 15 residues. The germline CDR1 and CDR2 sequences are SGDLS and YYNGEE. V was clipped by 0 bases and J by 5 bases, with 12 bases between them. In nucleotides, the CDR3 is TGTGCCAGCAGCGTAGCGGGGGTGCCTAACAATGAGCAGTTCTTC. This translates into CASSVAGVPNNEQFF. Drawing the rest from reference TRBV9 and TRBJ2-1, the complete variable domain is DSGVTQTPKHLITATGQRVTLRCSPRSGDLSVYWYQQSLDQGLQFLIQYYNGEERAKGNILERFSAQQFPDLHSELNLSSLELGDSALYFCASSVAGVPNNEQFFGPGTRLTVL.

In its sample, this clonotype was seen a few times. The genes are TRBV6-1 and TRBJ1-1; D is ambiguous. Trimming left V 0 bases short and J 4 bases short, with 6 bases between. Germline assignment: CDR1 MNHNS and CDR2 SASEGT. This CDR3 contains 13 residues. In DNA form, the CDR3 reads TGTGCCAGCAGTGAAGCCGTGGGCACTGAAGCTTTCTTT. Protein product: CASSEAVGTEAFF.

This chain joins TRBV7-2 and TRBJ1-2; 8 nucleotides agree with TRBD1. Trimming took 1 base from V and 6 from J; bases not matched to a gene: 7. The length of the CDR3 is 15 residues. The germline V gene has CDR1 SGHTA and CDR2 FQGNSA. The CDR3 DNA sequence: TGTGCCAGCAGCTTAGAGGTCAGGGGGCGAGATGGCTACACCTTC. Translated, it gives CASSLEVRGRDGYTF.

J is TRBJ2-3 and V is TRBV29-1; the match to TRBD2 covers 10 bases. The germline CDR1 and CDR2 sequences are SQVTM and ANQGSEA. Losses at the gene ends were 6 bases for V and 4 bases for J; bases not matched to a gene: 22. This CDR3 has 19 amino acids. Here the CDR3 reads CSVALLAGGPPLGSDTQYF. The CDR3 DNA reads TGCAGCGTAGCTCTCTTAGCGGGGGGCCCCCCGTTAGGATCAGATACGCAGTATTTT.

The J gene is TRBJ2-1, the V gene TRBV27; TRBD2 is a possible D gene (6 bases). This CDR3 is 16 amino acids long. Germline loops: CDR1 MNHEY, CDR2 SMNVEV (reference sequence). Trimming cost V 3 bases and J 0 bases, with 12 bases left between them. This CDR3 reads CASSFASASSYNEQFF. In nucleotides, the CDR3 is TGTGCCAGCAGTTTCGCTAGCGCTAGCTCCTACAATGAGCAGTTCTTC.

Here the CDR3 DNA reads TGCAGCGTAAAACAGGGAACCGAGCAGTACTTC. Translation: CSVKQGTEQYF. The chain joins TRBV29-1 to TRBJ2-7; possibly TRBD1 for D (6 bases). The CDR3 has 11 amino acids. The germline V and J ends were trimmed by 6 bases and 6 bases, with 12 bases remaining between them. Germline CDR1 and CDR2: SQVTM and ANQGSEA.

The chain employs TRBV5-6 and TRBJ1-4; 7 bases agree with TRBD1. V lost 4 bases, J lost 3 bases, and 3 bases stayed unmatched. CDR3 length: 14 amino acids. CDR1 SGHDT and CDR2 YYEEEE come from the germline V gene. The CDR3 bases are TGTGCCAGCAGCCCGGGACAGCCTAATGAAAAACTGTTTTTT. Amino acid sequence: CASSPGQPNEKLFF.

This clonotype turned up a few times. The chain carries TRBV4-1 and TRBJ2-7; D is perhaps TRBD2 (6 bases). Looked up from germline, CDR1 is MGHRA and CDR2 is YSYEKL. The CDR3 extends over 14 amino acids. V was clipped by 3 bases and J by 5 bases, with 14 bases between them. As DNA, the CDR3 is TGCGCCAGCAGCCACCTCGGTCCGGGAGACGAGCAGTACTTC. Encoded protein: CASSHLGPGDEQYF.

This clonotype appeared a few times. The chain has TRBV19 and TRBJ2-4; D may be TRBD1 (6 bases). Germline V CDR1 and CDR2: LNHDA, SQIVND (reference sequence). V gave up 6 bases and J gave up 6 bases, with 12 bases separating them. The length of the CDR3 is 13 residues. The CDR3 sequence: CASSIGQTNIQYF. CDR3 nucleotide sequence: TGTGCCAGTAGCATCGGACAGACAAACATTCAGTACTTC.

The CDR3 spells CASSPSGDGYEQYF. The CDR3 DNA sequence: TGTGCCAGCAGTCCGTCTGGGGATGGCTACGAGCAGTACTTC. The chain employs TRBV28 and TRBJ2-7; D ambiguous. V dropped 5 bases and J dropped 3 bases, with 14 bases sitting between them. CDR3 length: 14 amino acids. Per the germline V gene, CDR1 is MDHEN and CDR2 is SYDVKM.

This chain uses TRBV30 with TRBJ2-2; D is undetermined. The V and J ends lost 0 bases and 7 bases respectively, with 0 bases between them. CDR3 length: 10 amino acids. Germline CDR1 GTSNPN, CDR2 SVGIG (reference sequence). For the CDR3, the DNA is TGTGCCTGGAGTGTCGGGGAGCTGTTTTTT. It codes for CAWSVGELFF.

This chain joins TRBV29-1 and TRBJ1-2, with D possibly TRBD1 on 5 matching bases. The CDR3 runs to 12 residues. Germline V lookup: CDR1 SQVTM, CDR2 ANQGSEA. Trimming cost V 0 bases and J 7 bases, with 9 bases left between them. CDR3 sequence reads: CSVEDGAVGYTF. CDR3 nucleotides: TGCAGCGTTGAAGACGGGGCGGTTGGCTACACCTTC. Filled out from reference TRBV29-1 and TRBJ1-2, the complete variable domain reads SAVISQKPSRDICQRGTSLTIQCQVDSQVTMMFWYRQQPGQSLTLIATANQGSEATYESGFVIDKFPISRPNLTFSTLTVSNMSPEDSSIYLCSVEDGAVGYTFGSGTRLTVV.

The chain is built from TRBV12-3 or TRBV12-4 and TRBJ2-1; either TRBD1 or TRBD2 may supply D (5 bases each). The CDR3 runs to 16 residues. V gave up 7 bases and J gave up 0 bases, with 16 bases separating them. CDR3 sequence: CASTIWDGSSYNEQFF. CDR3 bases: TGTGCCAGCACAATCTGGGACGGCAGCTCCTACAATGAGCAGTTCTTC.